Included here is one TCR beta chain sequence, with context. This specimen belongs to a study of blood T cell repertoires in COVID-19. Whole-study context: Collection of acute and convalescent COVID-19 samples took place in the United States, Italy and Spain. Sources were T cells, B-cell-depleted T cells, or PBMCs; the material itself was cDNA or gDNA.

Recovered status applied to Cohort 3 donors who had two consecutive negative PCRs. It also applied to those with clearance or with symptom resolution. CDR3 size: 16 residues. From germline, CDR1 is SGDLS and CDR2 YYNGEE. With V trimmed by 0 bases and J by 6 bases, 11 bases remained unmatched. In the source study's methods: Researchers report that nucleated cell counts were estimated from reference gene primer amplification. Data came from immunoSEQ multiplex PCR; TCRdb stores just in-frame clones and leaves some out. V and J calls and clone size follow that table, whereas D and trimming were derived from the DNA. The sample shows approximately 450,000 clones, 80% to 90% of them seen only once.

This TCR was sampled from a man aged 25-45 years who had recovered from COVID-19. This chain connects TRBV9 to TRBJ1-2, with TRBD1 identical over 7 bases. Sequencing used PBMCs or T cells enriched from blood (not recorded which). The CDR3: CASSVDLGTDPNGYTF. The CDR3 bases are TGTGCCAGCAGCGTAGACCTAGGGACAGATCCTAATGGCTACACCTTC.